The entry below gives a single T cell receptor beta chain sequence along with its context. The target antigen is unknown. The sample belongs to a study of CD8+CD57+ T cells in acquired aplastic anemia. Study results and caveats: CD8+ Simpson's diversity did not differ significantly between patients and controls. Patients and controls shared about 27 CD8+ CDR3 sequences.

Trimming removed 3 bases from V and 1 base from J, with 9 bases in between. The CDR3 is made up of 14 amino acids. The use of genomic DNA as template underpinned the TCR beta VDJ and CDR3 profiling. TCRdb redid the calling of the reads with MiXCR, one entry per CDR3 protein. Among 150,000 or so distinct CDR3 sequences listed, less than 60% were seen once. Only patients with CD8+CD57+ cell expansion on flow cytometry were chosen for sequencing. Source material: sorted CD4+, CD8+, or CD8+CD57+ T cells (not recorded which) from PBMCs. This clonotype was sampled from a human donor with aplastic anemia. The chain joins TRBV12-3 or TRBV12-4 to TRBJ1-2; D remains ambiguous. The CDR3 is CASSFGPGNYGYTF. The CDR3 DNA follows: TGTGCCAGCAGTTTTGGGCCAGGTAACTATGGCTACACCTTC.